One and the same sample provided the 17 T cell receptor beta chains below, sequenced in a study of T-cell reconstitution after alpha-beta-depleted transplantation in children. The authors prepared the TCRbeta library with unique molecular identifiers. Using its own MiXCR run on the PCR reads, TCRdb lists one record per CDR3 protein. The top ten hold 2% to 2.5% of the sample, which has around 530,000 distinct CDR3 sequences, about 33% seen once. Source: PBMCs from the stem cell graft donor, taken from the stem cell graft. Receptors were obtained from a human donor who donated a stem cell graft to a child with aplastic anemia.

This clonotype occurred a few times. The chain employs TRBV10-3 and TRBJ2-7; 8 positions match TRBD1. J lost 3 bases, V lost 6 bases, and 4 bases had no gene match. CDR1 and CDR2 (germline): ENHRY, SYGVKD. The CDR3 covers 13 residues. This CDR3 reads CAIRPGQDYEQYF. As DNA, the CDR3 is TGTGCCATCAGGCCGGGACAGGACTACGAGCAGTACTTC.

This clonotype was counted between two and nine times. The chain carries TRBV20-1 and TRBJ2-2; 9 bases are shared with TRBD2. The CDR3 runs to 13 residues. V was pared by 3 bases and J by 8 bases, with 4 bases of the junction left unmatched. CDR1 DFQATT and CDR2 SNEGSKA come from the germline V gene (reference sequence). CDR3 residues: CSARGLAGGELFF. In DNA, the CDR3 is TGCAGTGCTAGGGGACTAGCTGGAGGGGAGCTGTTTTTT.

The rearrangement uses TRBV12-3 or TRBV12-4 and TRBJ1-1, with 7 bases that match TRBD1. The CDR3 runs to 16 residues. Germline trimming cut 6 bases from V and 2 bases from J; bases unmatched to any gene: 12. CDR3 sequence reads: CASSAISGTVNTEAFF. CDR3 in DNA: TGTGCCAGCAGCGCAATCTCCGGGACAGTCAACACTGAAGCTTTCTTT.

This chain uses TRBV20-1 with TRBJ2-7, with D perhaps matching TRBD1 or TRBD2 (5 bases each). This CDR3 contains 14 residues. Looked up from germline, CDR1 is DFQATT and CDR2 is SNEGSKA (reference sequence). Trimming took 5 bases from V and 2 from J, leaving 16 bases between them. CDR3 DNA: TGCAGTGCTGGAAAGGGACGGGACCCCTACGAGCAGTACTTC. It yields the protein CSAGKGRDPYEQYF.

Here the CDR3 DNA reads TGTGCCACCAGTGATTACAATACGGGGGACACCGGGGAGCTGTTTTTT. Translating it yields CATSDYNTGDTGELFF. This sequence joins TRBV24-1 and TRBJ2-2; weak D call: TRBD2 (6 bases). CDR3 length: 16 residues. V lost 2 bases, J lost 3 bases, and 12 bases lay in between. CDR1 KGHDR and CDR2 SFDVKD come from the germline V gene.

This clonotype was picked up one time. The chain joins TRBV6-1 to TRBJ2-2, with 11 bases that match TRBD2. CDR3 size: 17 residues. Germline CDR1 and CDR2: MNHNS and SASEGT. V shed 5 bases and J 4 bases; nucleotides not matched to a gene: 9. The CDR3 DNA follows: TGTGCCAGCAGTCCACATGGGCTAGCGGGAGGCACCGGGGAGCTGTTTTTT. This translates into CASSPHGLAGGTGELFF.

V usage is TRBV12-3 or TRBV12-4 and J usage is TRBJ2-2; weak D call: TRBD2 (6 bases). Deletions cut 6 bases from V and 5 bases from J, with 10 bases between. The CDR3 runs to 13 residues. The CDR3 nucleotides read TGTGCCAGCAGAACGACTAGGACCGGGGAGCTGTTTTTT. Its translation is CASRTTRTGELFF.

This clonotype appeared many times. The chain employs TRBV29-1 and TRBJ2-1, with D possibly matching TRBD1 (6 bases). V was shortened by 3 bases and J by 13 bases, with 10 bases between the two germline ends. The CDR3 is 10 residues long. Per the germline V gene, CDR1 is SQVTM and CDR2 is ANQGSEA. The CDR3 reads CSVEGDTQFF. The CDR3 coding sequence is TGCAGCGTTGAGGGGGACACCCAGTTCTTC.

This chain connects TRBV7-9 to TRBJ1-5; 7 bases agree with TRBD1. J gave up 7 bases and V 3 bases, and 6 bases lay outside the gene matches. Germline CDR1 reads SEHNR; CDR2 reads FQNEAQ (reference sequence). The CDR3 consists of 14 residues. In DNA, the CDR3 is TGTGCCAGCAGCTTTACAGGGGCGGACCAGCCCCAGCATTTT. Translation gives CASSFTGADQPQHF.

This rearrangement joins TRBV29-1 to TRBJ2-1, with TRBD2 identical over 9 bases. Germline CDR1 SQVTM, CDR2 ANQGSEA. V shed 0 bases, J shed 1 base, and the junction held 7 bases outside the gene matches. The CDR3 is 17 residues long. Written as DNA, the CDR3 is TGCAGCGTTGAAGATCGAGGAGCGGGAGGATCCTACAATGAGCAGTTCTTC. Translated, it gives CSVEDRGAGGSYNEQFF.

The gene calls are TRBV29-1 and TRBJ1-5; TRBD1 matches 7 bases. CDR3 length: 14 residues. With 3 bases clipped from V and 8 bases from J, the junction kept 10 bases outside the gene matches. Germline V gives CDR1 SQVTM, CDR2 ANQGSEA. CDR3 amino acids: CSVEAGQAGEPQHF. The CDR3 nucleotides read TGCAGCGTTGAGGCCGGACAGGCTGGGGAGCCCCAGCATTTT. Full variable domain (remainder filled in from reference TRBV29-1 and TRBJ1-5): SAVISQKPSRDICQRGTSLTIQCQVDSQVTMMFWYRQQPGQSLTLIATANQGSEATYESGFVIDKFPISRPNLTFSTLTVSNMSPEDSSIYLCSVEAGQAGEPQHFGDGTRLSIL.

This rearrangement joins TRBV7-9 to TRBJ2-2; D is unclear. The germline V gene has CDR1 SEHNR and CDR2 FQNEAQ (reference sequence). The CDR3 spans 15 residues. V was shortened by 4 bases and J by 3 bases, with 12 bases between the two germline ends. The CDR3 region is CASSYPATYTGELFF. The DNA of the CDR3 is TGTGCCAGCAGCTACCCCGCAACCTACACCGGGGAGCTGTTTTTT.

V usage is TRBV25-1 and J usage is TRBJ2-1; 9 bases match TRBD2. The V gene's germline CDR1 is MGHDK and CDR2 SYGVNS. The CDR3 loop spans 15 amino acids. J lost 7 bases, V lost 7 bases, and 11 bases had no gene match. Written as DNA, the CDR3 is TGTGCCAGCACTTCTAGCGTAGCGGGAGAGAATGAGCAGTTCTTC. The encoded protein is CASTSSVAGENEQFF.

The J gene is TRBJ2-2, the V gene TRBV30; D gene ambiguous. The CDR3 extends over 15 amino acids. CDR1 is GTSNPN and CDR2 is SVGIG in the germline V gene (reference sequence). Trimming cost V 0 bases and J 6 bases, with 14 bases left between them. CDR3 nucleotides: TGTGCCTGGAGTGTAGGGTTCCGTACCCCCGGGGAGCTGTTTTTT. It codes for CAWSVGFRTPGELFF.

The V gene is TRBV11-2, the J gene TRBJ2-2; TRBD2 might be the D (6 bases). The V gene lost 5 bases and the J gene lost 6 bases, with 25 bases spanning the gap. Germline CDR1 SGHAT, CDR2 FQNNGV. The CDR3 runs 18 residues. DNA for the CDR3: TGTGCCAGCAGCACCTACCGCGGGGCTAAGGGTTCTCCCGGGGAGCTGTTTTTT. Translated, it gives CASSTYRGAKGSPGELFF.

The chain uses TRBV15 and TRBJ1-5, with TRBD1 identical over 10 bases. This CDR3 is built from 15 residues. With 4 bases clipped from V and 4 bases from J, the junction kept 4 bases outside the gene matches. Per the germline V gene, CDR1 is LNHNV and CDR2 is YYDKDF (reference sequence). CDR3 sequence (DNA): TGTGCCACCAGCACCGACAGGGGGCCGAATCAGCCCCAGCATTTT. It encodes CATSTDRGPNQPQHF.

V is TRBV5-1 and J is TRBJ2-2; tentatively, D is TRBD1 or TRBD2 (6 bases each). The germline CDR1 and CDR2 sequences are SGHRS and YFSETQ. This CDR3 region has 15 residues. Trimming left V 0 bases short and J 4 bases short, with 10 bases between. CDR3 nucleotide sequence: TGCGCCAGCAGCTTGGCATCGGGGGCCACCGGGGAGCTGTTTTTT. Translated, it gives CASSLASGATGELFF.